This T cell receptor beta chain was captured by sequencing in a study of neurological immune-mediated disorders. Study conclusions and caveats: Expanded clones shared no identical CDR3 amino acid sequences across subjects, which suggested private TCR-beta repertoires in all groups. The greatest TCR clonal expansion appeared in HTLV-1-associated myelopathy and the smallest, falling below healthy controls, in multiple sclerosis.

Time point meaning: longitudinal time-point 2. A total of 2 million PBMCs stored at -80 degrees C provided the unsorted libraries. CDR3 length: 16 residues. V dropped 2 bases and J dropped 5; count of bases not matched to a gene: 8. From germline, CDR1 is SGHAT and CDR2 FQNNGV. This clonotype was detected ten times or more. Its target is not known. The cDNA was synthesized by means of template-switch 5'RACE, which was carried out with 10-nucleotide random UMIs. TCRdb fed the 5' RACE reads into MiXCR, producing one record per CDR3 protein. The table records 70,000 to 95,000 distinct CDR3 sequences, about 13% of them present only once.

Sequences were obtained from PBMCs. The sequence derives from a female donor with HTLV-1-associated myelopathy (HAM/TSP). The chain combines TRBV11-2 with TRBJ2-3, with 9 bases aligning to TRBD2. DNA for the CDR3: TGTGCCAGCAGCTTATCCGGCGGGGGGGCAAGAGATACGCAGTATTTT. Encoded protein: CASSLSGGGARDTQYF.